The T cell receptor (beta chain) described here comes from a study of T cell repertoires in cytomegalovirus infection (dated by TCRdb to between 2017 and 2020). For the study in its entirety: The HLA type of each donor mattered for the analysis, because public TCR beta signatures pointed to carriage of CMV infection along with the matching HLA type. Results and caveats for the whole study, not just this receptor: The ex vivo response was dominated by HLA-C-restricted CMV-specific TCR beta clonotypes, which also provided the single most frequent clonotype in two of eight donors. Carriers of CMV infection plus the relevant HLA type were discriminated by the cumulative frequency of public TCR beta family members in the study cohort and in an independent roughly 400-donor cohort.

Sequencing took place on an Illumina HiSeq 1500. The raw public data were reprocessed by TCRdb itself: fastp quality trimming at Q25, MiXCR clonotype calling, in-frame beta chains only. Rows are unified per CDR3 protein, each entry keeping the most common DNA and genes. The sample yields 85,000 to 130,000 distinct CDR3 sequences; 23% were counted once. Approximately 40% of the sample is taken by the ten largest. CDR1 MGHDK and CDR2 SYGVNS are derived from the germline V gene. A distance of 4 bases separates the germline ends of V and J, which lose 1 base and 2 bases respectively. The CDR3 goes from the cysteine to the phenylalanine over 13 residues. The DNA shown is the 39-base CDR3, in frame from base 1. Remarks on this clonotype: It has no known antigen specificity. No much larger clonotype is one base removed from it; base qualities were not supplied.

The sequence was obtained from a human donor in good health (CMV status not recorded). Some clones in this sample may be carry-over from other donors' samples. Rearrangement joined TRBV25-1 to TRBJ2-3, with the D gene not confidently named. Sequencing was carried out using CD8+ T cells from PBMCs. The CDR3 amino acid sequence is: CASSEWATDTQYF. The sequenced DNA: TGTGCCAGCAGTGAATGGGCCACAGATACGCAGTATTTT.